The source of this TCR beta chain is a study of cytomegalovirus exposure and HLA in healthy donors. Germline CDR1 reads LNHNV; CDR2 reads YYDKDF (reference sequence). V was shortened by 1 base and J by 3 bases, with 13 bases between the two germline ends. The CDR3 is made up of 15 amino acids. The primer mix had 60 Vbeta and 13 Jbeta primers. Method: immunoSEQ multiplex PCR; TCRdb's copy keeps in-frame clones and lacks some. The data contain 150,000 to 200,000 clones, under 80% of them singletons. This sequence joins TRBV15 and TRBJ2-7; D gene unclear. The sequence came from a female donor in good health and CMV-seronegative. Source material: PBMCs. CDR3 nucleotides: TGTGCCACCAGCAGAGTTCCCCAGGAACGCTACGAGCAGTACTTC. Protein product: CATSRVPQERYEQYF.